These T cell receptor beta chains were read from a single sample in a study of blood T cell repertoires in COVID-19. Sequencing used immunoSEQ multiplex PCR; TCRdb keeps in-frame clones, though not all of them. The sample includes about 200,000 clones, roughly 85% of them seen just once. The material sequenced was peripheral blood. These receptor sequences come from a man aged 55 to 70 with acute or convalescent COVID-19. Both conserved end residues are part of each CDR3. A D gene is named only where the DNA matches it firmly. Clone size, where shown, is once, few, many, or a class for clones that have expanded.

>NA|TRBJ2-1|TRBD2|TRBV29-1
CSGRSGSSYNEQFF
TGCAGCGGCCGAAGCGGGAGCTCCTACAATGAGCAGTTCTTC
>NA|TRBJ2-7|NA|TRBV28
CASSSGTREQYF
TGTGCCAGCAGTTCCGGGACACGCGAGCAGTACTTC
>NA|TRBJ2-7|NA|TRBV6-2/TRBV6-3
CASSSYYEQYF
TGTGCCAGCAGTTCCTATTACGAGCAGTACTTC
>NA|TRBJ2-1|NA|TRBV2
CASRQGQRGSYNEQFF
TGTGCCAGCAGGCAGGGGCAGCGGGGCTCCTACAATGAGCAGTTCTTC
>NA|TRBJ2-2|NA|TRBV9
CASSGAWGAGANTGELFF
TGTGCCAGCAGCGGCGCCTGGGGGGCGGGAGCGAACACCGGGGAGCTGTTTTTT
>NA|TRBJ1-6|NA|TRBV7-9
CASSRPGQDSPLHF
TGTGCCAGCAGCCGCCCAGGGCAGGATTCACCCCTCCACTTT
>NA|TRBJ2-2|NA|TRBV9
CASSVAEFTGELFF
TGTGCCAGCAGCGTAGCTGAGTTCACCGGGGAGCTGTTTTTT
>few|TRBJ2-7|NA|TRBV6-2/TRBV6-3
CASSYSWREQYF
TGTGCCAGCAGTTACTCGTGGCGGGAGCAGTACTTC
>few|TRBJ2-5|NA|TRBV7-3
CASSLAGPRETQYF
TGTGCCAGCAGCTTAGCAGGGCCCAGGGAGACCCAGTACTTC
>NA|TRBJ2-1|TRBD2|TRBV10-3
CAISEGLAVMDEQFF
TGTGCCATCAGTGAAGGACTAGCGGTTATGGATGAGCAGTTCTTC
>few|TRBJ2-2|TRBD1|TRBV5-4
CASSLGGQGAKGGELFF
TGTGCCAGCAGCTTGGGGGGACAGGGGGCGAAAGGAGGGGAGCTGTTTTTT
>NA|TRBJ2-5|TRBD1|TRBV28
CASRGQGLPWTQYF
TGTGCCAGCAGGGGACAGGGACTCCCCTGGACCCAGTACTTC
>NA|TRBJ2-3|NA|TRBV11-1
CASSFPGTTEDTQYF
TGTGCCAGCAGCTTCCCGGGAACAACGGAAGATACGCAGTATTTT
>NA|TRBJ2-2|TRBD2|TRBV5-1
CASSETVSGLAGSTGELFF
TGCGCCAGCAGCGAGACAGTTTCTGGGCTAGCGGGAAGCACCGGGGAGCTGTTTTTT
>NA|TRBJ2-3|TRBD2|TRBV4-2
CASSQDGTSGASTDTQYF
TGTGCCAGCAGCCAAGACGGGACTAGCGGGGCTAGCACAGATACGCAGTATTTT
>NA|TRBJ2-7|NA|TRBV11-2
CASSLEVFLAFHEQYF
TGTGCCAGCAGCTTAGAGGTCTTCCTAGCTTTCCACGAGCAGTACTTC
>NA|TRBJ1-2|TRBD1|TRBV28
CASSLAGTGGKSYGYTF
TGTGCCAGCAGTCTTGCCGGGACAGGGGGCAAAAGTTATGGCTACACCTTC
>NA|TRBJ2-7|NA|TRBV11-1
CASSGGSSYEQYF
TGTGCCAGCAGCGGCGGGTCCTCCTACGAGCAGTACTTC
>NA|TRBJ2-7|TRBD2|TRBV5-1
CASSSTVAGVSYEQYF
TGCGCCAGCAGCTCTACTGTGGCGGGAGTCTCCTACGAGCAGTACTTC
>NA|TRBJ2-5|NA|TRBV11-1
CASSSWRESQETQYF
TGTGCCAGCAGCTCCTGGCGGGAAAGCCAAGAGACCCAGTACTTC
>NA|TRBJ1-3|NA|TRBV5-1
CASSFWPQGDGNTIYF
TGCGCCAGCAGCTTTTGGCCCCAGGGTGACGGAAACACCATATATTTT
>NA|TRBJ2-1|TRBD1|TRBV6-1
CASSERRTGLTNEQFF
TGTGCCAGCAGTGAACGGAGGACAGGGCTTACCAATGAGCAGTTCTTC
>NA|TRBJ1-2|TRBD1|TRBV5-6
CASSLRTGPYGYTF
TGTGCCAGCAGCTTGAGGACAGGACCCTATGGCTACACCTTC
>NA|TRBJ2-7|NA|TRBV5-5
CASSLLYGSSVYEQYF
TGTGCCAGCAGCTTACTGTACGGGTCATCTGTTTACGAGCAGTACTTC
>NA|TRBJ2-5|NA|TRBV5-1
CASSLGGARETQYF
TGCGCCAGCAGCTTGGGTGGGGCACGAGAGACCCAGTACTTC
>NA|TRBJ1-2|NA|TRBV27
CASRTQGQNYGYTF
TGTGCCAGCAGAACCCAGGGCCAAAACTATGGCTACACCTTC
>once|TRBJ1-1|TRBD1|TRBV3-1/TRBV3-2
CASSSRTGRTEAFF
TGTGCCAGCAGCAGCCGGACAGGGAGGACTGAAGCTTTCTTT
>NA|TRBJ2-2|TRBD2|TRBV7-9
CASSSGGTNTGELFF
TGTGCCAGCAGCTCGGGGGGGACGAACACCGGGGAGCTGTTTTTT
>NA|TRBJ2-1|NA|TRBV24-1
CATSDPGHFSYNEQFF
TGTGCCACCAGTGACCCCGGACATTTCTCCTACAATGAGCAGTTCTTC
>NA|TRBJ2-7|NA|TRBV6-2/TRBV6-3
CASSRRGTTSYEQYF
TGTGCCAGCAGTCGAAGGGGGACAACCTCCTACGAGCAGTACTTC
>NA|TRBJ1-5|TRBD1|TRBV19
CASRIQGMQPQHF
TGTGCCAGTAGAATACAGGGGATGCAGCCCCAGCATTTT
>NA|TRBJ2-6|NA|TRBV11-2
CASGSLESGANVLTF
TGTGCCAGCGGTAGCCTCGAATCTGGGGCCAACGTCCTGACTTTC
>NA|TRBJ2-1|NA|TRBV5-5
CASSLDRRLPGGNEQFF
TGTGCCAGCAGCTTGGATCGGCGGCTCCCTGGAGGGAATGAGCAGTTCTTC
>NA|TRBJ1-6|NA|TRBV28
CASSKKSSYNSPLHF
TGTGCCAGCAGTAAGAAGAGCTCCTATAATTCACCCCTCCACTTT
>NA|TRBJ2-7|NA|TRBV28
CASSPGYEQYF
TGTGCCAGCAGTCCGGGGTACGAGCAGTACTTC
>NA|TRBJ2-5|TRBD2|TRBV28
CASSSRTSGETQYF
TGTGCCAGCAGTTCCCGGACTAGCGGGGAGACCCAGTACTTC
>once|TRBJ1-3|NA|TRBV6-6
CASSYSPGSGNTIYF
TGTGCCAGCAGCTACTCGCCGGGCTCTGGAAACACCATATATTTT
>few|TRBJ2-2|NA|TRBV12-5
CASGLGQGNTGELFF
TGTGCTAGTGGTTTAGGGCAGGGGAACACCGGGGAGCTGTTTTTT
>NA|TRBJ2-7|NA|TRBV13
CASSLGPMREQYF
TGTGCCAGCAGCTTGGGGCCGATGAGGGAGCAGTACTTC
>NA|TRBJ2-5|TRBD1|TRBV7-9
CASSQRDRSQETQYF
TGTGCCAGCAGCCAGAGGGACAGGAGCCAAGAGACCCAGTACTTC
>NA|TRBJ2-7|TRBD2|TRBV7-9
CASSRGLAGVEQYF
TGTGCCAGCAGCCGGGGACTAGCGGGAGTTGAGCAGTACTTC
>NA|TRBJ2-7|NA|TRBV5-1
CASSSYREGGLHEQYF
TGCGCCAGCAGCTCCTACAGGGAAGGAGGTTTGCACGAGCAGTACTTC
>NA|TRBJ2-3|NA|TRBV5-1
CASSSTITDTQYF
TGCGCCAGCAGCTCGACTATCACAGATACGCAGTATTTT
>NA|TRBJ1-5|TRBD1|TRBV2
CASTSWTGGSQPQHF
TGTGCCAGCACTTCCTGGACAGGGGGGAGTCAGCCCCAGCATTTT
>NA|TRBJ2-1|TRBD2|TRBV18
CASSPGLAGVSNEQFF
TGTGCCAGCTCACCTGGACTAGCGGGAGTATCAAATGAGCAGTTCTTC
>NA|TRBJ1-5|NA|TRBV28
CASSLGGANSQPQHF
TGTGCCAGCAGTTTAGGGGGGGCGAACTCTCAGCCCCAGCATTTT
>NA|TRBJ2-1|TRBD1|TRBV6-2/TRBV6-3
CASSSDRTSYNEQFF
TGTGCCAGCAGCTCGGACAGGACCTCCTACAATGAGCAGTTCTTC
>NA|TRBJ1-5|NA|TRBV27
CASSPLGGQPQHF
TGTGCCAGCAGCCCCCTTGGGGGGCAGCCCCAGCATTTT
>NA|TRBJ2-2|TRBD2|TRBV7-7
CASSNTPRSGSVTGELFF
TGTGCTAGCAGCAATACCCCTAGGAGCGGGAGTGTGACCGGGGAGCTGTTTTTT
>NA|TRBJ2-1|TRBD2|TRBV5-5
CASSLATSGIGEQFF
TGTGCCAGCAGCTTGGCGACTAGCGGGATCGGTGAGCAGTTCTTC
>few|TRBJ2-2|NA|TRBV7-3
CASSGNKGDTGELFF
TGTGCCAGCTCCGGGAACAAAGGTGACACCGGGGAGCTGTTTTTT